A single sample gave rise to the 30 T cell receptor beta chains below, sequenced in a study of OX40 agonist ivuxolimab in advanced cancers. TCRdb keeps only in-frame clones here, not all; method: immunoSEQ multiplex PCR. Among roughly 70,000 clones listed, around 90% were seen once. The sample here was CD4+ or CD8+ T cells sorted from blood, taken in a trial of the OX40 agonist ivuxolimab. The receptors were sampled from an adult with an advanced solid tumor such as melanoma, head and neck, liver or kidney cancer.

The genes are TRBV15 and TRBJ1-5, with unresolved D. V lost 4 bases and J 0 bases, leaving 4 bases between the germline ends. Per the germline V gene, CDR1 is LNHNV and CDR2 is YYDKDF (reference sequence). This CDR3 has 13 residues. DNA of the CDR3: TGTGCCACCAGCAAGAGTAGCAATCAGCCCCAGCATTTT. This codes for CATSKSSNQPQHF.

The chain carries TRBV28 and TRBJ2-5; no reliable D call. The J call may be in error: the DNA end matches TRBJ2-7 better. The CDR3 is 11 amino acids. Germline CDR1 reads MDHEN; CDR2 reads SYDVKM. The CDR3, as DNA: TGTGCCAGCAGTTCGAGGTACGAGCAGTACTTC. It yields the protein CASSSRYEQYF.

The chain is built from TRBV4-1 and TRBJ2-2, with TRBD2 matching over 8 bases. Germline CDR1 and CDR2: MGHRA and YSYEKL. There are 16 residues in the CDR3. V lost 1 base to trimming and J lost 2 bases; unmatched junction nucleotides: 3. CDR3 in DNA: TGCGCCAGCAGCCAAGTAGCGGGACAAAACACCGGGGAGCTGTTTTTT. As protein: CASSQVAGQNTGELFF.

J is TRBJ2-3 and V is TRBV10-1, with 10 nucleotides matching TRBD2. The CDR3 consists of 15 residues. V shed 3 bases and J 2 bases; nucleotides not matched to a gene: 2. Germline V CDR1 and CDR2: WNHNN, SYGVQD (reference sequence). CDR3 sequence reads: CASSDGLADTDTQYF. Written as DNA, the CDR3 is TGCGCCAGCAGTGACGGACTAGCGGACACAGATACGCAGTATTTT.

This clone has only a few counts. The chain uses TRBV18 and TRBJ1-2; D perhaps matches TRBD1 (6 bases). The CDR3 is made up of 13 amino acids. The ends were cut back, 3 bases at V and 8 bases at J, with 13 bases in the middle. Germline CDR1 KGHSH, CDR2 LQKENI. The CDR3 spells CASSPQGRRGYTF. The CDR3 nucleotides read TGTGCCAGCTCACCCCAGGGGCGCAGGGGCTACACCTTC.

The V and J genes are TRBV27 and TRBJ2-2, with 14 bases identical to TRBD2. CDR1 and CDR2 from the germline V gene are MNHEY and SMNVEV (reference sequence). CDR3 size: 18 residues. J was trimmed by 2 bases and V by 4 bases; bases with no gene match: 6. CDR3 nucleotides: TGTGCCAGCAGTTCTCCCGGGACTAGCGGGAGTAACACCGGGGAGCTGTTTTTT. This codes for CASSSPGTSGSNTGELFF.

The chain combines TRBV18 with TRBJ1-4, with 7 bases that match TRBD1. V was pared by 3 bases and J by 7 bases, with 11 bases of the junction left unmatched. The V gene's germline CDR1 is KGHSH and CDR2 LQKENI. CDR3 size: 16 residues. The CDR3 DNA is TGTGCCAGCTCACCTCTCACAGGGGTTGATGGTGAAAAACTGTTTTTT. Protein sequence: CASSPLTGVDGEKLFF.

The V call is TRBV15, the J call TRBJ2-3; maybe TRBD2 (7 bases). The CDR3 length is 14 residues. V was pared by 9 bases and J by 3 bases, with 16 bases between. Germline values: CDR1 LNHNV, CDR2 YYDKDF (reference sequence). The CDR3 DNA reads TGTGCCACTGGGATCGGGGGGCGAACAGATACGCAGTATTTT. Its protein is CATGIGGRTDTQYF.

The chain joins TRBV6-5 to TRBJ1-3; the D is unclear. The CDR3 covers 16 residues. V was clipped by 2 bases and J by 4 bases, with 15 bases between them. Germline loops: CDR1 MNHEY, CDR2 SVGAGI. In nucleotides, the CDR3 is TGTGCCAGCAGTTACACAGTGGGGTTCGGCGGAAACACCATATATTTT. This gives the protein CASSYTVGFGGNTIYF.

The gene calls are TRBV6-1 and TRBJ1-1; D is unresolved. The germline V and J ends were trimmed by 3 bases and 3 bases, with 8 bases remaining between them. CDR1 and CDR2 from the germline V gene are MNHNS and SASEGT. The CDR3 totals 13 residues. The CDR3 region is CASSEVLDTEAFF. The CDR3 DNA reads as TGTGCCAGCAGTGAGGTTTTGGACACTGAAGCTTTCTTT.

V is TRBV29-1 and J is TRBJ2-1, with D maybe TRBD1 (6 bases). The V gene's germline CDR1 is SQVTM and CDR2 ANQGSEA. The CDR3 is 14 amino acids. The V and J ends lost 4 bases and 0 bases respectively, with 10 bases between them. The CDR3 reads CSVAQGYSYNEQFF. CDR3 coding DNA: TGCAGCGTTGCACAGGGTTACTCCTACAATGAGCAGTTCTTC.

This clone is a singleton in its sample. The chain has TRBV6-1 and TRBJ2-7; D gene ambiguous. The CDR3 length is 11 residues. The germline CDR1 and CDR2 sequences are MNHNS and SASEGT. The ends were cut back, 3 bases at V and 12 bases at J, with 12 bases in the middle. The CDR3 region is CASSERFDGYF. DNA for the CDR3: TGTGCCAGCAGTGAGAGGTTCGACGGGTACTTC.

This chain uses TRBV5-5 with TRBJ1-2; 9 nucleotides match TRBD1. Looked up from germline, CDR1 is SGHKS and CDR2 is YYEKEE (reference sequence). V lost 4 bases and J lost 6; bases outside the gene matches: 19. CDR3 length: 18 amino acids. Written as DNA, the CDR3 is TGTGCCAGCAGCCTTAGTATGGGACAGGGATCGCCGCCGGATGGCTACACCTTC. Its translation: CASSLSMGQGSPPDGYTF.

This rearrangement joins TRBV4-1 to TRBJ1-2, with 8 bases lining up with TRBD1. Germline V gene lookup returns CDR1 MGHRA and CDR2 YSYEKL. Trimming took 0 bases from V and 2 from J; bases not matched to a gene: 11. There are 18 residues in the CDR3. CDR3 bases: TGCGCCAGCAGCCAAGAAGGAGGCAGGGGGCTGGGGAACTATGGCTACACCTTC. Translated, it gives CASSQEGGRGLGNYGYTF.

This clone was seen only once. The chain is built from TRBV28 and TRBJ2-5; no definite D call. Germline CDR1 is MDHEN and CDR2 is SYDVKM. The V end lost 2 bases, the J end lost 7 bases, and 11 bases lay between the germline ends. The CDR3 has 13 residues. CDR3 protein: CASSLRQFGTQYF. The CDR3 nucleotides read TGTGCCAGCAGTTTAAGGCAGTTCGGGACCCAGTACTTC. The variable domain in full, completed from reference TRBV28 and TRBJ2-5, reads DVKVTQSSRYLVKRTGEKVFLECVQDMDHENMFWYRQDPGLGLRLIYFSYDVKMKEKGDIPEGYSVSREKKERFSLILESASTNQTSMYLCASSLRQFGTQYFGPGTRLLVL.

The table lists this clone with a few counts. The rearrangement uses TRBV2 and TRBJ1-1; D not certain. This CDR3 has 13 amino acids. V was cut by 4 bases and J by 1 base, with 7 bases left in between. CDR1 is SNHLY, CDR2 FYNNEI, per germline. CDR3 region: CASSVGENTEAFF. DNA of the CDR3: TGTGCCAGCAGTGTTGGAGAGAACACTGAAGCTTTCTTT.

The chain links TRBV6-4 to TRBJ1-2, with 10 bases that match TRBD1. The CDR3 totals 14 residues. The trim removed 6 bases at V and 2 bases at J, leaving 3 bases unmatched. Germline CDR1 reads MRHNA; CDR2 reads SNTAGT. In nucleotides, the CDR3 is TGTGCCAGCAGACCGGGACAGGGGAACTATGGCTACACCTTC. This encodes CASRPGQGNYGYTF.

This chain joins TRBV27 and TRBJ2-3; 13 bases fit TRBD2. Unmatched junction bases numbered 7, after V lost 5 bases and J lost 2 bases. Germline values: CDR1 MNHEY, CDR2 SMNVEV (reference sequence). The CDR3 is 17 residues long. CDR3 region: CASSPLLAGGPTDTQYF. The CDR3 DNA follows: TGTGCCAGCAGTCCCCTACTAGCGGGGGGGCCCACAGATACGCAGTATTTT.

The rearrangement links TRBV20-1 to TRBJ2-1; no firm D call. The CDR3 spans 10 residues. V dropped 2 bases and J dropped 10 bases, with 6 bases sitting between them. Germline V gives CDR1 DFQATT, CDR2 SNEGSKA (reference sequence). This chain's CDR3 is CSARSEEQFF. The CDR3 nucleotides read TGCAGTGCTAGATCAGAGGAGCAGTTCTTC.

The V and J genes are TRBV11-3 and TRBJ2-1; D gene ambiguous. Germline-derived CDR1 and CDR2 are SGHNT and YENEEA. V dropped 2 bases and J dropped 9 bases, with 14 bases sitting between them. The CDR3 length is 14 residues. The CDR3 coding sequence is TGTGCCAGCAGCTTATCCGCCGCAGCCGGTGAGCAGTTCTTC. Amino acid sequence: CASSLSAAAGEQFF.

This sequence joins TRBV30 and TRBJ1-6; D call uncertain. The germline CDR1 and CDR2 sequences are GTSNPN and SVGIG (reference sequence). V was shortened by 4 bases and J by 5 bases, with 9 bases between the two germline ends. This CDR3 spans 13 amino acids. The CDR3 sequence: CAWNDGDNSPLHF. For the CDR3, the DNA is TGTGCCTGGAACGACGGGGATAATTCACCCCTCCACTTT.

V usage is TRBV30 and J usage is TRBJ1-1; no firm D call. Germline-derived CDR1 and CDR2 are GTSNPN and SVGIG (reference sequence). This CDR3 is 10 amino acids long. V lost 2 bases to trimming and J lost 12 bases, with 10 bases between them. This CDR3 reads CAWSTEKTFF. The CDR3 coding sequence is TGTGCCTGGAGTACCGAAAAAACTTTCTTT.

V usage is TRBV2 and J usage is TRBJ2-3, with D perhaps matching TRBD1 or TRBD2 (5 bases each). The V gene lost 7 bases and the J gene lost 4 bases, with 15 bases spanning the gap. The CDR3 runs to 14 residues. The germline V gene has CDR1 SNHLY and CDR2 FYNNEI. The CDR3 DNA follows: TGTGCCAGCATACCGGGACCAGCAGCAGATACGCAGTATTTT. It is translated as CASIPGPAADTQYF.

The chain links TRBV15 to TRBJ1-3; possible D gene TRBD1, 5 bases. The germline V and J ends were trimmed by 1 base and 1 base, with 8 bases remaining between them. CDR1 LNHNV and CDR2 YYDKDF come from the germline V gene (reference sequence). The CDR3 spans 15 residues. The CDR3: CATSRGTTSGNTIYF. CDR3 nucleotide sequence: TGTGCCACCAGCAGAGGGACAACTTCTGGAAACACCATATATTTT.

The CDR3 is CASSLVGGANGYTF. The CDR3 DNA is TGCGCCAGCAGCTTGGTGGGGGGCGCAAATGGCTACACCTTC. V and J are TRBV5-1 and TRBJ1-2; D might be TRBD1 (6 bases). The CDR3 covers 14 residues. The germline V gene has CDR1 SGHRS and CDR2 YFSETQ. V was pared by 0 bases and J by 6 bases, with 12 bases between.

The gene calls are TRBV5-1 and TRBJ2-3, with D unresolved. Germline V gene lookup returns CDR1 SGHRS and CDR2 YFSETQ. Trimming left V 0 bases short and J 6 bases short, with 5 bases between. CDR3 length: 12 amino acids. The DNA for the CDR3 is TGCGCCAGCAGCTTGGTAGGGGATACGCAGTATTTT. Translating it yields CASSLVGDTQYF.

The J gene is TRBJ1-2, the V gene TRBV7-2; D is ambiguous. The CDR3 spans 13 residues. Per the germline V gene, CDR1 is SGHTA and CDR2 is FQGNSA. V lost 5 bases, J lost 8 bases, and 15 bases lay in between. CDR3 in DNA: TGTGCCAGCAGCCAAGACGGGGTTGGAGGCTACACCTTC. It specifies CASSQDGVGGYTF.

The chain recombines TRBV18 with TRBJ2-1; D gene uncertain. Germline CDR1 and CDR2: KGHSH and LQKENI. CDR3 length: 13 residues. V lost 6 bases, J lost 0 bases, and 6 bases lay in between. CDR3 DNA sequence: TGTGCCAGCTCGTCCAGCTCCTACAATGAGCAGTTCTTC. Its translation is CASSSSSYNEQFF.

The CDR3: CASSFKTSGEIETQYF. The CDR3 nucleotides are TGTGCCAGCAGCTTCAAGACTAGCGGGGAGATAGAGACCCAGTACTTC. The rearrangement uses TRBV5-4 and TRBJ2-5; TRBD2 aligns across 11 bases. The V gene's germline CDR1 is SGHNT and CDR2 YYREEE (reference sequence). J lost 4 bases, V lost 2 bases, and 7 bases had no gene match. CDR3 length equals 16 residues.

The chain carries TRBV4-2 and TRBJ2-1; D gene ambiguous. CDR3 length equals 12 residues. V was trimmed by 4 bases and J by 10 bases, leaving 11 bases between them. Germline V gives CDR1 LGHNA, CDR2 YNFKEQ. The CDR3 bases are TGTGCCAGCAGCCGCCTTGGGGTCGAGCAGTTCTTC. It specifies CASSRLGVEQFF.